Below, 19 T cell receptor beta chains from the same sample are listed, as sequenced in a study of cytomegalovirus exposure and HLA in healthy donors (dated by TCRdb to about 2017). Receptor amplification or capture employed the immunoSEQ multiplex PCR assay. A mixture of 60 forward primers for TCR Vbeta segments and 13 reverse primers for TCR Jbeta segments was used in the multiplex PCR. Drawn from immuneACCESS, this table holds only the in-frame rearrangements with V and J called that TCRdb kept. Clones are partly lost; checked studies trace under half to an unresolved V gene and leave the rest unexplained. Here the sample has over 150,000 clones; approximately 80% occur a single time. The ten largest clones capture approximately 4.8% of the sample. The sample taken for sequencing was PBMCs. Receptors originate from a young man in good health and CMV-seronegative.

This clone is a singleton in its sample. This CDR3 is also generated by other DNA sequences in the sample. The chain is built from TRBV10-2 and TRBJ1-4, with 8 bases that match TRBD1. CDR3 length equals 16 residues. V gave up 4 bases and J gave up 5 bases; unmatched junction bases: 9. Germline V gene sequence: CDR1 WSHSY, CDR2 SAAADI. CDR3 residues: CASSGADRGANEKLFF. In DNA, the CDR3 is TGCGCCAGCAGTGGAGCCGACAGGGGTGCGAATGAAAAACTGTTTTTT.

The rearrangement joins TRBV5-1 to TRBJ1-2; 7 nucleotides agree with TRBD1. Germline loops: CDR1 SGHRS, CDR2 YFSETQ. There are 14 residues in the CDR3. V shed 3 bases and J 4 bases; nucleotides not matched to a gene: 6. The CDR3 DNA is TGCGCCAGCAGCTCGACAGGGCCGGGCTATGGCTACACCTTC. Protein: CASSSTGPGYGYTF.

This chain connects TRBV7-9 to TRBJ1-2; 7 nucleotides agree with TRBD1. Germline CDR1 is SEHNR and CDR2 is FQNEAQ (reference sequence). This CDR3 is 15 amino acids long. Germline trimming cut 3 bases from V and 3 bases from J; bases unmatched to any gene: 7. The CDR3 DNA reads as TGTGCCAGCAGCTTCGACAGGGAGAGGTACTATGGCTACACCTTC. It codes for CASSFDRERYYGYTF.

The V and J genes are TRBV28 and TRBJ2-5, with 8 bases fitting TRBD2. CDR1 is MDHEN, CDR2 SYDVKM, per germline. With 7 bases clipped from V and 4 bases from J, the junction kept 11 bases outside the gene matches. This CDR3 comprises 15 residues. The DNA for the CDR3 is TGTGCCAGCACCCTCCCGGGACTAGGAGGAGAGACCCAGTACTTC. It codes for CASTLPGLGGETQYF. The full variable domain, its missing parts supplied by reference TRBV28 and TRBJ2-5, is DVKVTQSSRYLVKRTGEKVFLECVQDMDHENMFWYRQDPGLGLRLIYFSYDVKMKEKGDIPEGYSVSREKKERFSLILESASTNQTSMYLCASTLPGLGGETQYFGPGTRLLVL.

CDR3 sequence reads: CASSSADYYEQYF. The CDR3 region has the DNA TGTGCCAGCAGTTCCGCAGATTACTACGAGCAGTACTTC. V is TRBV6-5 and J is TRBJ2-7, with no clear D. The CDR3 runs 13 residues. Germline CDR1 and CDR2: MNHEY and SVGAGI. The V end was cut by 4 bases, the J end by 3 bases, with 10 bases between.

This clone was counted once. The chain combines TRBV19 with TRBJ1-6; D unclear. V was shortened by 3 bases and J by 5 bases, with 11 bases between the two germline ends. There are 15 residues in the CDR3. Germline CDR1 LNHDA, CDR2 SQIVND (reference sequence). This chain's CDR3 is CASSMLVTHNSPLHF. The CDR3 region has the DNA TGTGCCAGTAGTATGTTGGTTACTCATAATTCACCCCTCCACTTT.

This clone was detected once. The J gene is TRBJ2-1, the V gene TRBV10-3, with D possibly TRBD1 on 5 matching bases. Germline CDR1 is ENHRY and CDR2 is SYGVKD. V lost 2 bases and J 5 bases, leaving 10 bases between the germline ends. The CDR3 is 14 residues long. The CDR3 nucleotides read TGTGCCATCAGTGAGGTGACAGCGAACAATGAGCAGTTCTTC. This sequence encodes CAISEVTANNEQFF.

The rearrangement links TRBV27 to TRBJ2-1, with D tentatively TRBD1 (5 bases). Germline V gene lookup returns CDR1 MNHEY and CDR2 SMNVEV (reference sequence). V dropped 7 bases and J dropped 8 bases, with 15 bases sitting between them. The CDR3 length is 13 residues. The CDR3: CASTHRWGDEQFF. CDR3 nucleotides: TGTGCCAGCACCCACAGGTGGGGCGATGAGCAGTTCTTC.

The chain recombines TRBV30 with TRBJ1-1; possibly TRBD1 for D (6 bases). The CDR3 is 11 residues long. V was cut by 3 bases and J by 11 bases, with 13 bases left in between. Germline loops: CDR1 GTSNPN, CDR2 SVGIG (reference sequence). DNA for the CDR3: TGTGCCTGGAGACCTCGGGACACGGCTTTCTTT. It translates to CAWRPRDTAFF.

This chain connects TRBV19 to TRBJ2-1; a possible D gene is TRBD2 (6 bases). Trimming shortened V by 1 base and J by 4 bases, and 11 bases separated the two germline ends. The CDR3 covers 15 residues. Germline V gene lookup returns CDR1 LNHDA and CDR2 SQIVND (reference sequence). CDR3 region: CASSIAPGSYNEQFF. CDR3 coding DNA: TGTGCCAGTAGTATAGCCCCCGGGAGTTACAATGAGCAGTTCTTC.

V is TRBV11-2 and J is TRBJ2-7; 8 nucleotides line up with TRBD1. Germline-derived CDR1 and CDR2 are SGHAT and FQNNGV. This CDR3 region has 15 residues. V lost 6 bases, J lost 2 bases, and 9 bases stayed unmatched. DNA of the CDR3: TGTGCCAGCAGATCACCCGGGACAGGCGCCTACGAGCAGTACTTC. Translating it yields CASRSPGTGAYEQYF.

The chain joins TRBV19 to TRBJ1-2; 9 positions match TRBD1. This CDR3 region has 16 residues. J gave up 3 bases and V 6 bases, and 11 bases lay outside the gene matches. The V gene's germline CDR1 is LNHDA and CDR2 SQIVND (reference sequence). Here the CDR3 reads CASSPAGTGIYYGYTF. The DNA for the CDR3 is TGTGCCAGTAGCCCCGCCGGGACAGGGATTTACTATGGCTACACCTTC.

V gene TRBV11-2 combines with J gene TRBJ2-7; 13 positions match TRBD2. The V segment lost 5 bases and the J segment 0 bases; nucleotides outside the gene matches: 7. Germline V gene data show CDR1 as SGHAT and CDR2 as FQNNGV. The CDR3 sequence is 17 residues long. CDR3 in amino acids: CASSVGLAGPVSYEQYF. The DNA for the CDR3 is TGTGCCAGCAGCGTGGGACTAGCGGGGCCGGTCTCCTACGAGCAGTACTTC.

The V gene is TRBV7-9, the J gene TRBJ2-3; D uncertain. The CDR3 contains 17 residues. Germline V gene data show CDR1 as SEHNR and CDR2 as FQNEAQ (reference sequence). The germline V and J ends were trimmed by 2 bases and 0 bases, with 15 bases remaining between them. CDR3 loop: CASSLQSLGLSTDTQYF. The DNA for the CDR3 is TGTGCCAGCAGCTTACAGTCGCTAGGCCTTAGCACAGATACGCAGTATTTT.

The rearrangement uses TRBV5-6 and TRBJ1-1; D gene unclear. This CDR3 is built from 13 residues. From germline, CDR1 is SGHDT and CDR2 YYEEEE. Deletions cut 0 bases from V and 6 bases from J, with 9 bases between. The CDR3 nucleotides read TGTGCCAGCAGCTTGGTTAGCCACCCTGAAGCTTTCTTT. Translation: CASSLVSHPEAFF. The whole variable domain, filled in from reference TRBV5-6 and TRBJ1-1, reads DAGVTQSPTHLIKTRGQQVTLRCSPKSGHDTVSWYQQALGQGPQFIFQYYEEEERQRGNFPDRFSGHQFPNYSSELNVNALLLGDSALYLCASSLVSHPEAFFGQGTRLTVV.

This chain links TRBV28 with TRBJ2-4, with TRBD2 matching over 8 bases. The germline V gene has CDR1 MDHEN and CDR2 SYDVKM. With 7 bases clipped from V and 6 bases from J, the junction kept 8 bases outside the gene matches. The CDR3 contains 14 residues. The CDR3 here is CASTLAGRGNIQYF. CDR3 coding DNA: TGTGCCAGCACTCTAGCGGGTCGGGGAAACATTCAGTACTTC.

The gene calls are TRBV30 and TRBJ2-2, with D uncertain. Germline CDR1 reads GTSNPN; CDR2 reads SVGIG (reference sequence). V was trimmed by 2 bases and J by 8 bases, leaving 6 bases between them. The CDR3 length is 11 residues. The CDR3 DNA sequence: TGTGCCTGGAGTCTACCTGGGGAGCTGTTTTTT. Its translation is CAWSLPGELFF.

The chain carries TRBV30 and TRBJ1-5; D is ambiguous. CDR3 length: 12 residues. Germline V gene data show CDR1 as GTSNPN and CDR2 as SVGIG (reference sequence). V lost 0 bases, J lost 6 bases, and 6 bases lay in between. This CDR3 reads CAWSVGGQPQHF. Written as DNA, the CDR3 is TGTGCCTGGAGTGTAGGAGGTCAGCCCCAGCATTTT.

This rearrangement joins TRBV7-8 to TRBJ2-4, with D perhaps matching TRBD1 (5 bases). This CDR3 region has 13 residues. Trimming pared 1 base from V and 5 bases from J, leaving 6 bases between. Germline CDR1 and CDR2: SGHVS and FQNEAQ. The CDR3 DNA sequence: TGTGCCAGCAGCTTAGGCAGGGAAAACATTCAGTACTTC. It is translated as CASSLGRENIQYF.